The 30 T cell receptor beta chains below were found in one sample sequenced in a study of blood T cell repertoires in COVID-19. Clones were sequenced by immunoSEQ multiplex PCR, and TCRdb holds only the in-frame ones, with some missing. The sample carries some 390,000 clones, 70% to 90% recorded once. The material sequenced was peripheral blood. Receptors originate from a woman aged 60-75 years with COVID-19, enrolled during active disease.

This chain uses TRBV19 with TRBJ2-4; the match to TRBD1 covers 10 bases. This CDR3 comprises 15 residues. CDR1 is LNHDA, CDR2 SQIVND, per germline (reference sequence). Unmatched junction bases numbered 4, after V lost 4 bases and J lost 4 bases. CDR3 protein: CASSNRDRGKNIQYF. As DNA, the CDR3 is TGTGCCAGTAGTAACCGGGACAGGGGAAAAAACATTCAGTACTTC.

The chain is built from TRBV6-5 and TRBJ2-3, with TRBD1 matching 7 bases. The V segment lost 7 bases and the J segment 1 base; nucleotides outside the gene matches: 5. The CDR3 loop spans 14 amino acids. CDR1 MNHEY and CDR2 SVGAGI come from the germline V gene. For the CDR3, the DNA is TGTGCCAGCAAATTAACAGGGGGCACAGATACGCAGTATTTT. This codes for CASKLTGGTDTQYF.

The chain carries TRBV5-1 and TRBJ2-1; D call uncertain. This CDR3 has 14 amino acids. Germline loops: CDR1 SGHRS, CDR2 YFSETQ. Trimming stripped 1 base from V and 0 bases from J, with 5 bases between. The CDR3 reads CASSLPSSYNEQFF. CDR3 nucleotide sequence: TGCGCCAGCAGCTTGCCGAGCTCCTACAATGAGCAGTTCTTC.

The V and J genes are TRBV5-1 and TRBJ2-5; 11 bases line up with TRBD2. The CDR3 covers 12 residues. Germline V gene sequence: CDR1 SGHRS, CDR2 YFSETQ. The V gene end was trimmed by 8 bases and the J gene end by 4 bases; junction bases not matched to a gene: 1. CDR3 bases: TGCGCCAGTGGGACTAGCGGAGAGACCCAGTACTTC. Amino acid sequence: CASGTSGETQYF.

The chain employs TRBV5-6 and TRBJ1-6; 10 bases align to TRBD1. The CDR3 has 16 amino acids. Germline V gene data show CDR1 as SGHDT and CDR2 as YYEEEE. V lost 4 bases and J lost 9; bases outside the gene matches: 10. The CDR3 DNA is TGTGCCAGCAGCACGGGGGACAGGGGTTTCTTTTCACCCCTCCACTTT. Translation: CASSTGDRGFFSPLHF.

This rearrangement joins TRBV28 to TRBJ2-1; 10 nucleotides match TRBD2. CDR1 and CDR2 from the germline V gene are MDHEN and SYDVKM. Trimming cost V 4 bases and J 4 bases; bases outside gene matches: 13. This CDR3 is built from 18 residues. The CDR3 coding sequence is TGTGCCAGCAGTTCCAGGAAACTGACTAGCGGGCATTACAATGAGCAGTTCTTC. Protein product: CASSSRKLTSGHYNEQFF.

A single count supports this clone. This sequence joins TRBV29-1 and TRBJ2-3; 8 positions match TRBD1. Germline-derived CDR1 and CDR2 are SQVTM and ANQGSEA. The V segment lost 7 bases and the J segment 5 bases; nucleotides outside the gene matches: 17. The CDR3 runs 16 residues. This CDR3 reads CSATPRQGTSGDTQYF. In DNA form, the CDR3 reads TGCAGCGCCACGCCCCGACAGGGGACCTCCGGAGATACGCAGTATTTT.

The chain carries TRBV15 and TRBJ2-3; D possibly corresponds to TRBD2 (5 bases). Germline loops: CDR1 LNHNV, CDR2 YYDKDF (reference sequence). V lost 0 bases to trimming and J lost 2 bases, with 9 bases between them. This CDR3 comprises 15 residues. CDR3 residues: CATSREGLTTDTQYF. In DNA form, the CDR3 reads TGTGCCACCAGCAGAGAAGGACTCACCACAGATACGCAGTATTTT.

The chain links TRBV5-1 to TRBJ1-1; 11 bases line up with TRBD1. This CDR3 contains 15 residues. V gave up 2 bases and J gave up 4 bases; unmatched junction bases: 4. From germline, CDR1 is SGHRS and CDR2 YFSETQ. The CDR3 region has the DNA TGCGCCAGCAGCTTTGTCGGACAGGGGGCCACTGAAGCTTTCTTT. This sequence encodes CASSFVGQGATEAFF.

The chain has TRBV7-9 and TRBJ1-2, with TRBD1 identical over 9 bases. This CDR3 has 15 residues. Germline assignment: CDR1 SEHNR and CDR2 FQNEAQ (reference sequence). The trim removed 3 bases at V and 3 bases at J, leaving 5 bases unmatched. DNA of the CDR3: TGTGCCAGCAGCTTCACAGGGGGCGCGTACTATGGCTACACCTTC. As protein: CASSFTGGAYYGYTF.

The chain uses TRBV10-3 and TRBJ1-2; D is uncertain. The germline gives CDR1 ENHRY, CDR2 SYGVKD. This CDR3 region has 13 residues. Trimming removed 9 bases from V and 3 bases from J, with 14 bases in between. CDR3 sequence (DNA): TGTGCCATAAGACTCGGCCCGGACTATGGCTACACCTTC. Its protein product is CAIRLGPDYGYTF.

The V and J genes are TRBV7-9 and TRBJ1-2; 7 bases are shared with TRBD1. The J segment lost 8 bases and the V segment lost 5 bases, leaving 8 bases of the junction unmatched. The CDR3 runs 13 residues. Germline-derived CDR1 and CDR2 are SEHNR and FQNEAQ (reference sequence). The CDR3 region has the DNA TGTGCCAGCAGCCCGACAGGGCCCGGGGGCTACACCTTC. This encodes CASSPTGPGGYTF. Drawing the rest from reference TRBV7-9 and TRBJ1-2, the complete variable domain is DTGVSQNPRHKITKRGQNVTFRCDPISEHNRLYWYRQTLGQGPEFLTYFQNEAQLEKSRLLSDRFSAERPKGSFSTLEIQRTEQGDSAMYLCASSPTGPGGYTFGSGTRLTVV.

The chain has TRBV18 and TRBJ2-7; 8 bases are shared with TRBD1. V lost 6 bases to trimming and J lost 3 bases; unmatched junction nucleotides: 7. This CDR3 is 14 amino acids long. Germline-derived CDR1 and CDR2 are KGHSH and LQKENI. CDR3 sequence: CASSAGTGNYEQYF. CDR3 nucleotide sequence: TGTGCCAGCTCGGCCGGGACAGGTAACTACGAGCAGTACTTC.

V and J are TRBV5-1 and TRBJ2-3; 8 positions match TRBD2. CDR1 and CDR2 from the germline V gene are SGHRS and YFSETQ. Unmatched junction bases numbered 6, after V lost 4 bases and J lost 2 bases. This CDR3 has 15 residues. CDR3 DNA: TGCGCCAGCAGCCCGGGGGGGACATACACAGATACGCAGTATTTT. It yields the protein CASSPGGTYTDTQYF.

The V call is TRBV9, the J call TRBJ1-2; 8 nucleotides align to TRBD1. V shed 0 bases and J 9 bases; nucleotides not matched to a gene: 7. This CDR3 contains 14 residues. The germline CDR1 and CDR2 sequences are SGDLS and YYNGEE. The CDR3 here is CASSVGQGFFSYTF. The CDR3 DNA reads as TGTGCCAGCAGCGTAGGACAGGGGTTCTTCAGCTACACCTTC.

With regard to this clone: The identical CDR3 is also encoded by other nucleotide sequences in the sample. The chain links TRBV6-5 to TRBJ1-1, with a possible D match to TRBD1 (5 bases). Germline V gene sequence: CDR1 MNHEY, CDR2 SVGAGI. V shed 3 bases and J shed 4 bases, with 9 bases lying between them. The CDR3 runs to 13 residues. CDR3 in DNA: TGTGCCAGCAGTTATCAGGGCGGCACTGAAGCTTTCTTT. This codes for CASSYQGGTEAFF.

The V call is TRBV28, the J call TRBJ1-2, with D tentatively TRBD1 (6 bases). CDR3 length equals 15 residues. Trimming pared 2 bases from V and 3 bases from J, leaving 13 bases between. Germline-derived CDR1 and CDR2 are MDHEN and SYDVKM. CDR3 sequence: CASSLGGAHHYGYTF. CDR3 bases: TGTGCCAGCAGTTTAGGGGGGGCCCACCACTATGGCTACACCTTC.

V and J are TRBV7-3 and TRBJ1-1, with no clear D. CDR1 is SGHTA and CDR2 is FQGTGA in the germline V gene. The ends were cut back, 3 bases at V and 0 bases at J, with 5 bases in the middle. The CDR3 has 13 residues. The CDR3 DNA reads as TGTGCCAGCAGCTTCGACATGAACACTGAAGCTTTCTTT. This codes for CASSFDMNTEAFF.

This clone turned up a few times. This chain joins TRBV23-1 and TRBJ1-1; no reliable D call. TRBV23-1 falls under the ORF class, with uncertain function. V was pared by 1 base and J by 10 bases, with 10 bases between. The CDR3 consists of 12 residues. CDR3 residues: CASSQFRRPAFF. The CDR3 nucleotides read TGCGCCAGCAGTCAATTCAGGAGGCCAGCTTTCTTT.

The chain carries TRBV18 and TRBJ1-4; no clear D gene. Germline loops: CDR1 KGHSH, CDR2 LQKENI. This CDR3 has 15 residues. V lost 1 base and J lost 5, with 11 bases in between. DNA of the CDR3: TGTGCCAGCTCACCACAACGGGGTGAAAATGAAAAACTGTTTTTT. Its protein product is CASSPQRGENEKLFF.

This clone appeared a single time. The chain uses TRBV19 and TRBJ1-1, with a weak D call TRBD1 (6 bases). V dropped 1 base and J dropped 3 bases, with 6 bases sitting between them. The CDR3 length is 13 residues. The germline CDR1 and CDR2 sequences are LNHDA and SQIVND (reference sequence). The chain's CDR3 is CASSIAGDTEAFF. CDR3 coding DNA: TGTGCCAGTAGTATAGCAGGGGACACTGAAGCTTTCTTT.

This clone has just a few counts. V usage is TRBV28 and J usage is TRBJ1-2; D might be TRBD1 (6 bases). V was trimmed by 4 bases and J by 0 bases, leaving 15 bases between them. Germline V gene data show CDR1 as MDHEN and CDR2 as SYDVKM. The CDR3 loop spans 16 amino acids. CDR3 in DNA: TGTGCCAGCAGTTCATCACAACAGGGAGCTAACTATGGCTACACCTTC. Translated, it gives CASSSSQQGANYGYTF.

This sequence joins TRBV4-2 and TRBJ2-6, with a weak D call TRBD1 (5 bases). The germline gives CDR1 LGHNA, CDR2 YNFKEQ. V lost 5 bases to trimming and J lost 4 bases, with 15 bases between them. The CDR3 contains 16 residues. The chain's CDR3 is CASSGPLGPGANVLTF. CDR3 sequence (DNA): TGTGCCAGCAGCGGGCCTTTGGGGCCCGGGGCCAACGTCCTGACTTTC.

CDR3 nucleotide sequence: TGTGCCAGCAGCGACCCAACAGGGGTCGGTGGCTACACCTTC. Translated: CASSDPTGVGGYTF. This chain connects TRBV6-5 to TRBJ1-2, with TRBD1 matching over 7 bases. Germline V gives CDR1 MNHEY, CDR2 SVGAGI. V was clipped by 6 bases and J by 7 bases; unmatched bases: 11. The CDR3 covers 14 residues.

For this clone: Other DNA variants within this sample encode the same CDR3. This chain uses TRBV7-2 with TRBJ1-1, with no clear D. The V gene's germline CDR1 is SGHTA and CDR2 FQGNSA. The CDR3 consists of 13 residues. The V end lost 2 bases, the J end lost 5 bases, and 9 bases lay between the germline ends. The chain's CDR3 is CASSLRGGTEAFF. CDR3 bases: TGTGCCAGCAGCTTACGGGGAGGGACTGAAGCTTTCTTT.

The rearrangement links TRBV6-1 to TRBJ2-3; D might be TRBD1 (5 bases). Germline V lookup: CDR1 MNHNS, CDR2 SASEGT. This CDR3 is built from 17 residues. Trimming shortened V by 3 bases and J by 4 bases, and 20 bases separated the two germline ends. The CDR3 nucleotides read TGTGCCAGCAGTGACAACCCAGGGTCGGTTTACGCAGATACGCAGTATTTT. It yields the protein CASSDNPGSVYADTQYF.

This chain connects TRBV5-5 to TRBJ2-2; weak D call: TRBD2 (5 bases). The CDR3 has 14 residues. The germline V and J ends were trimmed by 4 bases and 0 bases, with 7 bases remaining between them. CDR1 is SGHKS, CDR2 YYEKEE, per germline (reference sequence). DNA for the CDR3: TGTGCCAGCAGCCACGGGACGAACACCGGGGAGCTGTTTTTT. The encoded protein is CASSHGTNTGELFF.

The chain employs TRBV5-6 and TRBJ2-7, with 7 bases that match TRBD2. This CDR3 has 14 amino acids. V lost 5 bases and J lost 2; bases outside the gene matches: 7. CDR1 is SGHDT, CDR2 YYEEEE, per germline. Here the CDR3 DNA reads TGTGCCAGCAGTGGGGGGGGAAGTCCCTACGAGCAGTACTTC. Encoded protein: CASSGGGSPYEQYF. Looking up the rest from reference TRBV5-6 and TRBJ2-7 gives the full variable domain: DAGVTQSPTHLIKTRGQQVTLRCSPKSGHDTVSWYQQALGQGPQFIFQYYEEEERQRGNFPDRFSGHQFPNYSSELNVNALLLGDSALYLCASSGGGSPYEQYFGPGTRLTVT.

The chain joins TRBV11-3 to TRBJ2-1; TRBD2 aligns across 7 bases. This CDR3 spans 12 amino acids. The germline CDR1 and CDR2 sequences are SGHNT and YENEEA. Trimming removed 4 bases from V and 8 bases from J; junction bases left unmatched: 2. The CDR3 protein is CASSSAGDEQFF. CDR3 nucleotides: TGTGCCAGCAGCTCGGCGGGAGATGAGCAGTTCTTC.

The chain has TRBV4-2 and TRBJ2-2; 10 bases agree with TRBD2. From germline, CDR1 is LGHNA and CDR2 YNFKEQ. The CDR3 is 18 residues long. V lost 2 bases, J lost 1 base, and 7 bases stayed unmatched. Here the CDR3 reads CASSQPSGGPLNTGELFF. CDR3 sequence (DNA): TGTGCCAGCAGCCAACCTAGCGGGGGTCCTCTGAACACCGGGGAGCTGTTTTTT.